The sequence of this T cell receptor beta chain was determined in a study of PD-1 blockade in mismatch repair-deficient tumors. Study overall: Enrolled about 2013-2016, patients had progressing, pretreated mismatch repair-deficient cancers of about a dozen types.

Trimming removed 5 bases from V and 8 bases from J, with 8 bases in between. The germline CDR1 and CDR2 sequences are LNHDA and SQIVND (reference sequence). This CDR3 has 11 amino acids. Some clones are missing from TCRdb's copy, which holds only in-frame ones; the method was immunoSEQ multiplex PCR. The sample lists some 48,000 clones; 70% to 85% were seen once. This clonotype was sampled from an adult with mismatch repair-deficient cancer. J is TRBJ2-3 and V is TRBV19, with no clear D. Material: PBMCs, obtained before pembrolizumab treatment. Here the CDR3 DNA reads TGTGCCAGTAGTGTTCTTGGTACGCAGTATTTT. This sequence encodes CASSVLGTQYF. The full variable domain, with the rest looked up from reference TRBV19 and TRBJ2-3, is DGGITQSPKYLFRKEGQNVTLSCEQNLNHDAMYWYRQDPGQGLRLIYYSQIVNDFQKGDIAEGYSVSREKKESFPLTVTSAQKNPTAFYLCASSVLGTQYFGPGTRLTVL.